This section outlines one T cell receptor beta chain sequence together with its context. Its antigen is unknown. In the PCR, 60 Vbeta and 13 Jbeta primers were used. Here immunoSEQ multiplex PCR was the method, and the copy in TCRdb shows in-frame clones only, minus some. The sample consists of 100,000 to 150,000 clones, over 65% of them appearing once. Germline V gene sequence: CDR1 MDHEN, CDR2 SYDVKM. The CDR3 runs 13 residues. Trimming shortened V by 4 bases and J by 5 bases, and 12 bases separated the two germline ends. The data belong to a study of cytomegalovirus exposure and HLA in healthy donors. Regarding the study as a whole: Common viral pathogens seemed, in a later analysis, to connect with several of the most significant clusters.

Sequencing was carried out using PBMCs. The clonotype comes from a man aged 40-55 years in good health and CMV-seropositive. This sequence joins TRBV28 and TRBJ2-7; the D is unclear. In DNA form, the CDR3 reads TGTGCCAGCAGTTCCTCGACTTTGAACGAGCAGTACTTC. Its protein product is CASSSSTLNEQYF.